Shown below are 11 T cell receptor beta chains from a single sample sequenced in a study of shared clonotypes between healthy human individuals. Selected positively for CCR7 and CD45RO-negative, naive CD8 cells excluded terminally differentiated effector memory CD45RA+ cells. TCRdb's table, derived via immunoSEQ multiplex PCR, lists solely in-frame clones and lacks some. The sample holds more than 2 million clones; approximately 95% are singletons and the top ten take more than 0.95%. What was sequenced was naive CD8+ T cells sorted from blood. All receptors come from a man between 18 and 35 years old in good health.

This clone appeared a few times. Other DNA sequences in this sample translate to the same CDR3. V is TRBV6-1 and J is TRBJ1-5; TRBD1 is a possible D gene (5 bases). CDR1 MNHNS and CDR2 SASEGT come from the germline V gene. The CDR3 has 13 residues. V was trimmed by 6 bases and J by 6 bases, leaving 12 bases between them. The CDR3 nucleotides are TGTGCCAGCAGCGACTGGGGGGGTCAGCCCCAGCATTTT. As protein: CASSDWGGQPQHF.

The chain carries TRBV19 and TRBJ2-3; the match to TRBD2 covers 7 bases. Germline CDR1 LNHDA, CDR2 SQIVND (reference sequence). This CDR3 has 15 residues. Unmatched junction bases numbered 3, after V lost 3 bases and J lost 0 bases. CDR3 residues: CASSISGWSTDTQYF. CDR3 coding DNA: TGTGCCAGTAGTATTAGCGGGTGGAGCACAGATACGCAGTATTTT.

J is TRBJ1-3 and V is TRBV28, with D unclear. Trimming took 6 bases from V and 0 from J, leaving 15 bases between them. Germline V gene lookup returns CDR1 MDHEN and CDR2 SYDVKM. CDR3 size: 16 residues. The CDR3 spells CASSPPPGDSGNTIYF. The CDR3 DNA follows: TGTGCCAGCAGCCCCCCCCCAGGCGACTCTGGAAACACCATATATTTT.

The V gene is TRBV7-9, the J gene TRBJ2-7; D gene uncertain. CDR1 SEHNR and CDR2 FQNEAQ come from the germline V gene (reference sequence). The CDR3 has 13 amino acids. Trimming removed 2 bases from V and 5 bases from J, with 10 bases in between. CDR3 in DNA: TGTGCCAGCAGCTTAAGTGAAATGCACGAGCAGTACTTC. Protein product: CASSLSEMHEQYF.

The chain employs TRBV11-3 and TRBJ2-2; D may correspond to TRBD1 or TRBD2 (5 bases each). CDR3 length: 17 amino acids. The ends were cut back, 5 bases at V and 4 bases at J, with 20 bases in the middle. Per germline, CDR1 SGHNT and CDR2 YENEEA. The CDR3 sequence: CASSPGGWGSGTGELFF. The CDR3 bases are TGTGCCAGCAGCCCAGGCGGATGGGGGAGTGGCACCGGGGAGCTGTTTTTT.

The chain is built from TRBV18 and TRBJ2-5, with D possibly TRBD2 on 5 matching bases. CDR1 and CDR2 from the germline V gene are KGHSH and LQKENI. The V gene lost 3 bases and the J gene lost 1 base, with 18 bases spanning the gap. The CDR3 is 17 residues long. In DNA form, the CDR3 reads TGTGCCAGCTCACCCCCGAGCCGGGGAGCCTTCCAAGAGACCCAGTACTTC. Its protein is CASSPPSRGAFQETQYF. Variable domain in full (rest from reference TRBV18 and TRBJ2-5): NAGVMQNPRHLVRRRGQEARLRCSPMKGHSHVYWYRQLPEEGLKFMVYLQKENIIDESGMPKERFSAEFPKEGPSILRIQQVVRGDSAAYFCASSPPSRGAFQETQYFGPGTRLLVL.

This rearrangement joins TRBV9 to TRBJ2-5; D call uncertain. The CDR3 extends over 14 amino acids. Germline V gene data show CDR1 as SGDLS and CDR2 as YYNGEE. With 4 bases removed from V and 1 base from J, the gap between germline ends came to 11 bases. This CDR3 is CASSPGPPQETQYF. In DNA, the CDR3 is TGTGCCAGCAGCCCAGGACCGCCCCAAGAGACCCAGTACTTC.

This chain joins TRBV5-4 and TRBJ2-3; 13 nucleotides agree with TRBD2. This CDR3 has 18 residues. Germline V gene lookup returns CDR1 SGHNT and CDR2 YYREEE (reference sequence). With 7 bases clipped from V and 4 bases from J, the junction kept 15 bases outside the gene matches. The CDR3 is CASHSVLAGGLVADTQYF. CDR3 coding DNA: TGTGCCAGCCACAGCGTACTAGCGGGGGGGCTCGTAGCAGATACGCAGTATTTT.

The chain recombines TRBV4-1 with TRBJ1-1; D gene uncertain. The CDR3 has 15 amino acids. V was clipped by 0 bases and J by 0 bases, with 8 bases between them. Germline CDR1 is MGHRA and CDR2 is YSYEKL. The CDR3 reads CASSQDRSLNTEAFF. CDR3 bases: TGCGCCAGCAGCCAAGATCGGAGCTTGAACACTGAAGCTTTCTTT.

The J gene is TRBJ2-2, the V gene TRBV27; no clear D. The germline V and J ends were trimmed by 2 bases and 1 base, with 8 bases remaining between them. Per the germline V gene, CDR1 is MNHEY and CDR2 is SMNVEV (reference sequence). The CDR3 extends over 15 amino acids. CDR3 loop: CASSLGVGNTGELFF. CDR3 nucleotide sequence: TGTGCCAGCAGTTTAGGAGTCGGGAACACCGGGGAGCTGTTTTTT.

The chain recombines TRBV2 with TRBJ2-1, with D uncertain. V dropped 1 base and J dropped 8 bases, with 15 bases sitting between them. The length of the CDR3 is 15 residues. The germline gives CDR1 SNHLY, CDR2 FYNNEI. The CDR3: CASSEVWGTSYEQFF. The CDR3 coding sequence is TGTGCCAGCAGTGAAGTATGGGGAACCAGCTATGAGCAGTTCTTC.